This T cell receptor beta chain was captured in a study of cytomegalovirus exposure and HLA in healthy donors. Study conclusions and caveats: HLA allele associations emerged for around 16,000 TCR beta sequences in a later analysis, at 0.05 false discovery rate. In a later analysis, parvovirus B19, influenza, CMV and Epstein-Barr virus appeared linked to several top co-occurrence clusters. Investigators reported approximately 170 TCR beta chains as tied to cytomegalovirus.

13 Jbeta primers and 60 Vbeta primers were used for the PCR. Sequencing was performed with immunoSEQ multiplex PCR; in TCRdb, only in-frame clones are kept and a portion is missing. The data hold about 160,000 clones, with approximately 85% observed a single time. V lost 9 bases and J 4 bases, leaving 24 bases between the germline ends. CDR3 length equals 16 residues. Germline V lookup: CDR1 MDHEN, CDR2 SYDVKM. The count of this clone is one. Its antigen is not identified. The chain is built from TRBV28 and TRBJ2-5; D is possibly TRBD1 (8 bases). The sequenced sample consisted of PBMCs. The sequence came from a girl aged 2-10 years in good health and CMV-seropositive. CDR3 DNA sequence: TGTGCCAGTCAATCAGGGGGCGGGAGTTTGCGAGAGACCCAGTACTTC. It codes for CASQSGGGSLRETQYF.